This TCR beta chain was obtained from a study of T-cell memory formation after mild COVID-19. TCRdb analysed the 5' RACE reads with MiXCR anew, one entry per CDR3 protein. This sample has about 360,000 distinct CDR3 sequences, with about an eighth found just once. This CDR3 spans 13 amino acids. V gave up 1 base and J gave up 8 bases, with 8 bases separating them. Germline CDR1 reads SGHTA; CDR2 reads FQGNSA. This clonotype was recorded many times. The material sequenced was PBMCs or a T cell subset sorted from them (not recorded which). The TCR was taken from a man aged 18-30 years who had mild COVID-19 (a few samples of this study predate the infection). Cell type and time point are not known. This chain joins TRBV7-2 and TRBJ2-2, with D hard to call. Written as DNA, the CDR3 is TGTGCCAGCAGCTTAGTGGTCGTGGGGGAGCTGTTTTTT. Its translation is CASSLVVVGELFF.